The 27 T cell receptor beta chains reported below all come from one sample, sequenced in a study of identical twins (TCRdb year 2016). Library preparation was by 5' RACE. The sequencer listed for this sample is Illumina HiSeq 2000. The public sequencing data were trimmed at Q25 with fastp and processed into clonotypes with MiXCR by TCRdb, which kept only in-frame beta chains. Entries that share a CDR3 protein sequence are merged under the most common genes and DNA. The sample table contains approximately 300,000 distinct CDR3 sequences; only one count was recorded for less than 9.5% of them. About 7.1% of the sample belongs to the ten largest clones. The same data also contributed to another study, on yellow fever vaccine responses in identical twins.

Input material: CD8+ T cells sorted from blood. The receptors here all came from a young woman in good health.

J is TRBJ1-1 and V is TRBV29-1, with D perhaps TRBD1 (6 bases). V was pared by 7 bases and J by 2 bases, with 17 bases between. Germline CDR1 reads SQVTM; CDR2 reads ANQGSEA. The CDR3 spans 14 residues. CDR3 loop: CSGGPAGLNTEAFF. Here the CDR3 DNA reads TGCAGCGGGGGGCCGGCAGGTTTAAACACTGAAGCTTTCTTT. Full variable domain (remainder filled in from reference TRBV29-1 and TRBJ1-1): SAVISQKPSRDICQRGTSLTIQCQVDSQVTMMFWYRQQPGQSLTLIATANQGSEATYESGFVIDKFPISRPNLTFSTLTVSNMSPEDSSIYLCSGGPAGLNTEAFFGQGTRLTVV.

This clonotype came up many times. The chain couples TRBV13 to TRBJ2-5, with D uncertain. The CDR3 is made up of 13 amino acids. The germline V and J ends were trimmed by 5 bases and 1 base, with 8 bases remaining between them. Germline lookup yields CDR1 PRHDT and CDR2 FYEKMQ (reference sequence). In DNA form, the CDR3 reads TGTGCCAGCAGCGACGGGTTCCAAGAGACCCAGTACTTC. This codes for CASSDGFQETQYF.

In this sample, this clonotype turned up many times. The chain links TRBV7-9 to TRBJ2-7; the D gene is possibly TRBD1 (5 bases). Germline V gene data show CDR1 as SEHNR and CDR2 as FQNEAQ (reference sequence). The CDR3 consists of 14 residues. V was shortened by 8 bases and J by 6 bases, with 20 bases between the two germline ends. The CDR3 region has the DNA TGTGCCAGCGGAACCTCAGACAGTTCCCCCGAGCAGTACTTC. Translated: CASGTSDSSPEQYF. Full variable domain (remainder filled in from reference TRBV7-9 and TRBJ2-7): DTGVSQNPRHKITKRGQNVTFRCDPISEHNRLYWYRQTLGQGPEFLTYFQNEAQLEKSRLLSDRFSAERPKGSFSTLEIQRTEQGDSAMYLCASGTSDSSPEQYFGPGTRLTVT.

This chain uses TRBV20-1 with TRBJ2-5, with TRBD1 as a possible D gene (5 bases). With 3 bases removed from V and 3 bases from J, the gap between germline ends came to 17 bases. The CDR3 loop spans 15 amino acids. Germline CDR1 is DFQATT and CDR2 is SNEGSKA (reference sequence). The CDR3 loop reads CSARALTDSKETQYF. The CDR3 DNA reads TGCAGTGCTAGGGCATTGACAGACTCGAAAGAGACCCAGTACTTC.

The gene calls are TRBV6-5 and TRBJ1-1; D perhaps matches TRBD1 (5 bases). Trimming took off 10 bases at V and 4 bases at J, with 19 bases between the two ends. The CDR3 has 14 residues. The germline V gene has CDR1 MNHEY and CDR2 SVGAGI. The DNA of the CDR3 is TGTGCCACTACCTTCGGGGGAGGAAGCACTGAAGCTTTCTTT. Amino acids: CATTFGGGSTEAFF.

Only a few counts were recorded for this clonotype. DNA of the CDR3: TGTGCCAGCAGTCCCCGTGGAGGTATCCAAGAGACCCAGTACTTC. Residues: CASSPRGGIQETQYF. The rearrangement joins TRBV27 to TRBJ2-5; D possibly corresponds to TRBD2 (5 bases). The CDR3 runs to 15 residues. Germline CDR1 and CDR2: MNHEY and SMNVEV (reference sequence). Trimming took 5 bases from V and 1 from J, leaving 14 bases between them.

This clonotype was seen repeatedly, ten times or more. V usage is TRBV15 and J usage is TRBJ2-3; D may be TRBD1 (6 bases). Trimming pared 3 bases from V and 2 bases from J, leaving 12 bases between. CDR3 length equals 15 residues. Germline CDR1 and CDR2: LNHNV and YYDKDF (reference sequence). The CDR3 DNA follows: TGTGCCACCAGCAGTTGGGACACCTTCACAGATACGCAGTATTTT. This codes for CATSSWDTFTDTQYF.

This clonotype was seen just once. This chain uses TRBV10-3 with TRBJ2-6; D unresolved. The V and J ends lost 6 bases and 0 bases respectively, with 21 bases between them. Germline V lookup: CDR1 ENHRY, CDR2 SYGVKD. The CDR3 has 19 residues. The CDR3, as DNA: TGTGCCATCAGAACATACCGACTCACCCCCCACTCTGGGGCCAACGTCCTGACTTTC. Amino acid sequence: CAIRTYRLTPHSGANVLTF.

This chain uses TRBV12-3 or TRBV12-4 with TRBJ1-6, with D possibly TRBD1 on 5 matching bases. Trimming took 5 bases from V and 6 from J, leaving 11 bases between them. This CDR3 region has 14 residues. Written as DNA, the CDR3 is TGTGCCAGCAGTCAGCCGGGACCTAATTCACCCCTCCACTTT. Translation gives CASSQPGPNSPLHF.

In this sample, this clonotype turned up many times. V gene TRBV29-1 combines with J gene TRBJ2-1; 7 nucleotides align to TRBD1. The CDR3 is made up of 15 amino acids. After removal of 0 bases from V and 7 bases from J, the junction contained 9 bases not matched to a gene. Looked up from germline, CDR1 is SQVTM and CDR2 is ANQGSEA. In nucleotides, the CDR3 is TGCAGCGTTGAAGAAACAGGGGATATAGGGAATGAGCAGTTCTTC. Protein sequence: CSVEETGDIGNEQFF.

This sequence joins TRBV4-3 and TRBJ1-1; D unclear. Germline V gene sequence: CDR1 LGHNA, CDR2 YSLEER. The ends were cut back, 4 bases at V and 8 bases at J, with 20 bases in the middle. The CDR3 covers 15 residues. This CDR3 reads CASSPTSGIGSEAFF. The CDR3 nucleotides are TGCGCCAGCAGCCCCACATCAGGAATAGGGTCCGAAGCTTTCTTT.

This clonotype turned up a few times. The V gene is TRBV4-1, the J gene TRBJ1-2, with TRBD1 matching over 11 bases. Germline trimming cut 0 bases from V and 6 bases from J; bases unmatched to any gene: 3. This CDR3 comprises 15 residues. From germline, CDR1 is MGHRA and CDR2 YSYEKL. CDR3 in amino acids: CASSQEGQGDNGYTF. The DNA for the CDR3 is TGCGCCAGCAGCCAAGAGGGACAGGGGGACAATGGCTACACCTTC.

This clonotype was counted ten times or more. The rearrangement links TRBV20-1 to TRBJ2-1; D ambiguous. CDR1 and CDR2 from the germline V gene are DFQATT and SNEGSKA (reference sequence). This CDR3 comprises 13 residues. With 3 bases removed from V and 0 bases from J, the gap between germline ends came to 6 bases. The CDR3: CSASVSSYNEQFF. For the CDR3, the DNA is TGCAGTGCTAGTGTGAGCTCCTACAATGAGCAGTTCTTC.

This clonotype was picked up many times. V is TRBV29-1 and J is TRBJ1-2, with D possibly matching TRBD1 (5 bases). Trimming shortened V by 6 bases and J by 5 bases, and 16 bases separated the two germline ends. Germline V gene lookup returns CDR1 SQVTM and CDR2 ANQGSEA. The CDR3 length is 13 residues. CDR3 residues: CSVLEGTAYGYTF. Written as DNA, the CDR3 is TGCAGCGTACTCGAGGGGACGGCTTATGGCTACACCTTC. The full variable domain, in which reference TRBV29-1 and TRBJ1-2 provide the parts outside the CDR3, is SAVISQKPSRDICQRGTSLTIQCQVDSQVTMMFWYRQQPGQSLTLIATANQGSEATYESGFVIDKFPISRPNLTFSTLTVSNMSPEDSSIYLCSVLEGTAYGYTFGSGTRLTVV.

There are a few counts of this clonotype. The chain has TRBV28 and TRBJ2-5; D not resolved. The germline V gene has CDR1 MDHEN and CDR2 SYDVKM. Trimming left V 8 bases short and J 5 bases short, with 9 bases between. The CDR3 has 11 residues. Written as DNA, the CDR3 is TGTGCCAGCTCGTACGACGAGACCCAGTACTTC. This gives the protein CASSYDETQYF.

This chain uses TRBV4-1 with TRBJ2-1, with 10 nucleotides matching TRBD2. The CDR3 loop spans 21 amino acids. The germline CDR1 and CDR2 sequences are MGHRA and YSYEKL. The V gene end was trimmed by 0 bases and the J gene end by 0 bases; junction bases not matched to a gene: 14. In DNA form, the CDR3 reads TGCGCCAGCAGCCAAGACCTCTCAGGGCTAGCGGGAGAGGTCTCCTACAATGAGCAGTTCTTC. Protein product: CASSQDLSGLAGEVSYNEQFF.

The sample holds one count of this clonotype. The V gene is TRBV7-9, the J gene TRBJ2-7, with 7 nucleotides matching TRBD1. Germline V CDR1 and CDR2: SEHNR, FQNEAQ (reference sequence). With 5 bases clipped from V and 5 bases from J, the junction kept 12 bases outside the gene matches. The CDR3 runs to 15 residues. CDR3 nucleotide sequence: TGTGCCAGCAGCACCCCCGTGACAGGGACCCACGAGCAGTACTTC. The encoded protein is CASSTPVTGTHEQYF.

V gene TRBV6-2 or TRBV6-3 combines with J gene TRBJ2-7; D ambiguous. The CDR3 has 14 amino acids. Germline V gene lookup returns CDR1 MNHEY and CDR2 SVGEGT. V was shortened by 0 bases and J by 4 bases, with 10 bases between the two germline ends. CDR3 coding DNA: TGTGCCAGCAGTTACTCGGCCAGCGATTACGAGCAGTACTTC. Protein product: CASSYSASDYEQYF.

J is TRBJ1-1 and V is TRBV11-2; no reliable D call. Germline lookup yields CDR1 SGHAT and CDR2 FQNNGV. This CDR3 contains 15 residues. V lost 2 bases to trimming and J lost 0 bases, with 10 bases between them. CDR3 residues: CASSLTLSMNTEAFF. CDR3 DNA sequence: TGTGCCAGCAGCTTAACACTGTCCATGAACACTGAAGCTTTCTTT.

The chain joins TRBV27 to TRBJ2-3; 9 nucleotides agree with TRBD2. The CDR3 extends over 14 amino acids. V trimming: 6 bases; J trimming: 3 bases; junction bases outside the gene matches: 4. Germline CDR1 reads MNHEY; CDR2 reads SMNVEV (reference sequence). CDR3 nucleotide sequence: TGTGCCAGCAGCCGCGGGGGGGCTACAGATACGCAGTATTTT. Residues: CASSRGGATDTQYF.

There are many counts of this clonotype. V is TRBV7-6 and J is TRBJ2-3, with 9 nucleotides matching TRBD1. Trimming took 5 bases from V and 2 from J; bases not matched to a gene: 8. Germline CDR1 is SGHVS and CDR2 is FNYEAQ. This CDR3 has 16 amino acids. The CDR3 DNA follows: TGTGCCAGCAGCGCCCGGGACAGGGAGCCCACAGATACGCAGTATTTT. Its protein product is CASSARDREPTDTQYF.

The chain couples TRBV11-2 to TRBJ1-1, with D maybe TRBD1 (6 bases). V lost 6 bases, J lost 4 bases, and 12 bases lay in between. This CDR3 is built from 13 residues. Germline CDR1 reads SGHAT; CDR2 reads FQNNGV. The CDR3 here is CASRPAGATEAFF. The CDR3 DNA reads TGTGCCAGCAGGCCGGCAGGGGCCACTGAAGCTTTCTTT. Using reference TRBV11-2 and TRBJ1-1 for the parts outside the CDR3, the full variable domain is EAGVAQSPRYKIIEKRQSVAFWCNPISGHATLYWYQQILGQGPKLLIQFQNNGVVDDSQLPKDRFSAERLKGVDSTLKIQPAKLEDSAVYLCASRPAGATEAFFGQGTRLTVV.

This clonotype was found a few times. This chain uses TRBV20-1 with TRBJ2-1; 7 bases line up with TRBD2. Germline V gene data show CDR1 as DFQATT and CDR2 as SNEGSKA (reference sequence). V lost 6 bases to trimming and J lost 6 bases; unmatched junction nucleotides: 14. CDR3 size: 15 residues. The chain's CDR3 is CSADESLAVLNEQFF. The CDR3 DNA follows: TGCAGTGCCGACGAGAGCCTAGCGGTTCTCAATGAGCAGTTCTTC.

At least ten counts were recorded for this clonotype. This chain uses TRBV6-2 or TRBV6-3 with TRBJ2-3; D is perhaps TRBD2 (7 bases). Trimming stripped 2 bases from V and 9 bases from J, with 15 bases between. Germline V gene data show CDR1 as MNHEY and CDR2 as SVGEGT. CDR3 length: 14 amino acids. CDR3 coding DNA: TGTGCCAGCAGTTACCGGGGGGCGACGTGGACGCAGTATTTT. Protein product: CASSYRGATWTQYF.

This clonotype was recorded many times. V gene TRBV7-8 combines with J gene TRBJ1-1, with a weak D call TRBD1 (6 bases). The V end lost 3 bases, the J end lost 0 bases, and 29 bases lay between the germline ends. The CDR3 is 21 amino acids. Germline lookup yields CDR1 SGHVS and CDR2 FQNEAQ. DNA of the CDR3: TGTGCCAGCAGCTTCCTGGGGGAATCGACAGGTTTTTCTTTGGTGAACACTGAAGCTTTCTTT. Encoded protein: CASSFLGESTGFSLVNTEAFF.

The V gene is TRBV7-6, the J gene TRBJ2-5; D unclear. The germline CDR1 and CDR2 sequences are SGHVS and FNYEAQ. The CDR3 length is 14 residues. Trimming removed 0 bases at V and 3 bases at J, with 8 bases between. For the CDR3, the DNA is TGTGCCAGCAGCTTAGCGCCCAGAAAAGAGACCCAGTACTTC. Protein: CASSLAPRKETQYF. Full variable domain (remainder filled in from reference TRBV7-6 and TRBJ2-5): GAGVSQSPRYKVTKRGQDVALRCDPISGHVSLYWYRQALGQGPEFLTYFNYEAQQDKSGLPNDRFSAERPEGSISTLTIQRTEQRDSAMYRCASSLAPRKETQYFGPGTRLLVL.

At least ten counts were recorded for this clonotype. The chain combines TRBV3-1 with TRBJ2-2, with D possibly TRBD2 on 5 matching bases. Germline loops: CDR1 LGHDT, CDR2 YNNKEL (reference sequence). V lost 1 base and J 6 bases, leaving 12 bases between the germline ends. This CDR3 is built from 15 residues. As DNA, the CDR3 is TGTGCCAGCAGCCAAGCTTTGGATAGCGCCGGGGAGCTGTTTTTT. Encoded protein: CASSQALDSAGELFF.